A single sample is the source of the 18 T cell receptor beta chains below, sequenced in a study of T-cell memory formation after mild COVID-19. One entry per CDR3 protein, called by TCRdb with MiXCR from the 5' RACE reads. The repertoire holds 300,000 to 350,000 distinct CDR3 sequences, with roughly 13% as singletons. Source material: PBMCs or a T cell subset sorted from them (not recorded which). These receptors originate from a man aged 18 to 29 who had mild COVID-19 (a few samples of this study predate the infection). Cell type and time point are not known.

This clonotype was counted ten times or more. The V and J genes are TRBV5-1 and TRBJ2-5; 12 bases are shared with TRBD2. Germline CDR1 reads SGHRS; CDR2 reads YFSETQ. The CDR3 extends over 15 amino acids. The V and J ends lost 1 base and 2 bases, in that order; junction bases with no gene match: 0. CDR3 DNA sequence: TGCGCCAGCAGCTTGACTAGCGGGGGGCAAGAGACCCAGTACTTC. Encoded protein: CASSLTSGGQETQYF.

This clonotype appeared many times. The chain combines TRBV7-2 with TRBJ1-5; perhaps TRBD1 as D (6 bases). CDR3 length: 15 amino acids. Looked up from germline, CDR1 is SGHTA and CDR2 is FQGNSA. V dropped 3 bases and J dropped 6 bases, with 15 bases sitting between them. The CDR3 DNA follows: TGTGCCAGCAGCTTCGGGGGAGGAGGGGGTCAGCCCCAGCATTTT. The encoded protein is CASSFGGGGGQPQHF.

In this sample, this clonotype turned up a few times. This rearrangement joins TRBV7-6 to TRBJ2-5, with 7 bases aligning to TRBD1. J gave up 6 bases and V 0 bases, and 7 bases lay outside the gene matches. Per germline, CDR1 SGHVS and CDR2 FNYEAQ. The CDR3 consists of 15 residues. CDR3 sequence: CASSLAGGNVKTQYF. The CDR3 coding sequence is TGTGCCAGCAGCTTAGCAGGGGGCAACGTAAAGACCCAGTACTTC.

This clonotype was detected many times. The CDR3 region is CASSISGDSPGELFF. As DNA, the CDR3 is TGTGCCAGCAGTATTAGCGGGGACTCTCCCGGGGAGCTGTTTTTT. The chain has TRBV2 and TRBJ2-2; TRBD2 matches at 8 bases. Per the germline V gene, CDR1 is SNHLY and CDR2 is FYNNEI. There are 15 residues in the CDR3. V lost 5 bases, J lost 6 bases, and 8 bases stayed unmatched.

This clonotype was observed a handful of times. This chain uses TRBV12-3 or TRBV12-4 with TRBJ2-1; perhaps TRBD1 as D (5 bases). With 4 bases removed from V and 3 bases from J, the gap between germline ends came to 7 bases. The length of the CDR3 is 13 residues. CDR3 region: CASSSDNYNEQFF. In DNA, the CDR3 is TGTGCCAGCAGTTCGGACAACTACAATGAGCAGTTCTTC.

This clonotype was recorded many times. The rearrangement joins TRBV7-2 to TRBJ2-7; 8 nucleotides align to TRBD1. J was trimmed by 3 bases and V by 5 bases; bases with no gene match: 6. The CDR3 contains 14 residues. In germline, CDR1 is SGHTA, CDR2 FQGNSA. The CDR3 loop reads CASSPDRGYYEQYV. The DNA for the CDR3 is TGTGCCAGCAGCCCCGACAGGGGCTACTACGAGCAGTACGTC.

The J gene is TRBJ2-1, the V gene TRBV14, with D possibly being TRBD1 or TRBD2 (6 bases each). The V end lost 4 bases, the J end lost 7 bases, and 23 bases lay between the germline ends. CDR3 length: 17 residues. Germline-derived CDR1 and CDR2 are SGHDN and FVKESK. The CDR3 DNA reads TGTGCCAGCAGCCTCAAACGGGGGCTGGGGGTCAGTAATGAGCAGTTCTTC. It translates to CASSLKRGLGVSNEQFF.

The CDR3 coding sequence is TGTGCCAGCAGATCAGGGTTGTTCACTGAAGCTTTCTTT. It encodes CASRSGLFTEAFF. The chain carries TRBV11-1 and TRBJ1-1; D is possibly TRBD1 (5 bases). CDR3 length equals 13 residues. Germline V gene sequence: CDR1 SGHAT, CDR2 FQDESV (reference sequence). The germline V and J ends were trimmed by 6 bases and 4 bases, with 12 bases remaining between them. Complete variable domain (other parts from reference TRBV11-1 and TRBJ1-1): EAEVAQSPRYKITEKSQAVAFWCDPISGHATLYWYRQILGQGPELLVQFQDESVVDDSQLPKDRFSAERLKGVDSTLKIQPAELGDSAMYLCASRSGLFTEAFFGQGTRLTVV.

The chain couples TRBV5-1 to TRBJ1-1; D is possibly TRBD1 (6 bases). From germline, CDR1 is SGHRS and CDR2 YFSETQ. The V end was cut by 4 bases, the J end by 10 bases, with 14 bases between. CDR3 length: 12 amino acids. CDR3 amino acids: CASSEPTGTAFF. Here the CDR3 DNA reads TGCGCCAGCAGCGAGCCCACAGGGACAGCTTTCTTT. The whole variable domain, remainder taken from reference TRBV5-1 and TRBJ1-1, is KAGVTQTPRYLIKTRGQQVTLSCSPISGHRSVSWYQQTPGQGLQFLFEYFSETQRNKGNFPGRFSGRQFSNSRSEMNVSTLELGDSALYLCASSEPTGTAFFGQGTRLTVV.

J is TRBJ1-3 and V is TRBV4-3; possible D gene TRBD1, 6 bases. CDR3 length: 15 amino acids. Trimming pared 0 bases from V and 12 bases from J, leaving 18 bases between. Per the germline V gene, CDR1 is LGHNA and CDR2 is YSLEER. CDR3 loop: CASSQDGGSSVGIYF. As DNA, the CDR3 is TGCGCCAGCAGCCAAGATGGGGGCAGCTCAGTCGGCATATATTTT.

The rearrangement joins TRBV3-1 to TRBJ1-2; TRBD1 matches 10 bases. The CDR3 consists of 17 residues. The V segment lost 3 bases and the J segment 7 bases; nucleotides outside the gene matches: 14. Germline V gene sequence: CDR1 LGHDT, CDR2 YNNKEL (reference sequence). The CDR3 DNA reads as TGTGCCAGCAGCCACCAGATCGGGGACAGGGGACGGAGTGGCTACACCTTC. The encoded protein is CASSHQIGDRGRSGYTF.

The J gene is TRBJ2-6, the V gene TRBV7-2, with D possibly matching TRBD1 (6 bases). V was shortened by 4 bases and J by 2 bases, with 9 bases between the two germline ends. The CDR3 has 15 amino acids. Germline values: CDR1 SGHTA, CDR2 FQGNSA. CDR3 region: CASSSTGTGANVLTF. CDR3 nucleotides: TGTGCCAGCAGCTCCACAGGGACTGGGGCCAACGTCCTGACTTTC.

This clonotype has at least ten counts. V usage is TRBV5-1 and J usage is TRBJ1-1, with 8 nucleotides matching TRBD1. V was pared by 1 base and J by 0 bases, with 5 bases of the junction left unmatched. The CDR3 extends over 16 amino acids. CDR1 is SGHRS and CDR2 is YFSETQ in the germline V gene. The DNA of the CDR3 is TGCGCCAGCAGCTTGATGGGACAGGTCATGAACACTGAAGCTTTCTTT. It encodes CASSLMGQVMNTEAFF.

This clonotype was observed a few times. J is TRBJ2-3 and V is TRBV19; 7 positions agree with TRBD1. Germline-derived CDR1 and CDR2 are LNHDA and SQIVND (reference sequence). The V gene end was trimmed by 4 bases and the J gene end by 0 bases; junction bases not matched to a gene: 7. There are 16 residues in the CDR3. This CDR3 reads CASSTGPGQSTDTQYF. Written as DNA, the CDR3 is TGTGCCAGTAGTACCGGACCGGGACAGAGCACAGATACGCAGTATTTT.

This clonotype was seen more than once but under ten times. The rearrangement uses TRBV29-1 and TRBJ2-3; the match to TRBD1 covers 10 bases. The germline CDR1 and CDR2 sequences are SQVTM and ANQGSEA. The V and J ends lost 6 bases and 5 bases, in that order; junction bases with no gene match: 5. CDR3 length: 13 residues. The CDR3 DNA follows: TGCAGCGTGGGGACAGGGGCGGGAGATACGCAGTATTTT. Protein: CSVGTGAGDTQYF.

This chain joins TRBV7-8 and TRBJ2-2; TRBD2 aligns across 8 bases. V lost 8 bases and J lost 5; bases outside the gene matches: 16. CDR3 length: 17 residues. Germline-derived CDR1 and CDR2 are SGHVS and FQNEAQ. The CDR3 DNA reads as TGTGCCAGCGGATTAGCGGGACGACGGGCAGGTACCGGGGAGCTGTTTTTT. Translating gives CASGLAGRRAGTGELFF.

As to this clonotype: A much larger clone lies a single base off, so this may be a read error. The V gene is TRBV7-2, the J gene TRBJ1-2; 10 nucleotides align to TRBD1. V trimming: 5 bases; J trimming: 8 bases; junction bases outside the gene matches: 5. The length of the CDR3 is 13 residues. Germline lookup yields CDR1 SGHTA and CDR2 FQGNSA. CDR3 protein: CASSTGTGVGYTF. In DNA, the CDR3 is TGTGCCAGCAGCACCGGGACAGGGGTCGGCTACACCTTC.

The chain carries TRBV12-3 or TRBV12-4 and TRBJ2-7; D assignment may be TRBD1 or TRBD2 (5 bases each). The CDR3 runs 13 residues. With 4 bases removed from V and 6 bases from J, the gap between germline ends came to 13 bases. The CDR3 DNA reads as TGTGCCAGCAGTTCACCCCCCGGGGCCGAGCAGTACTTC. Residues: CASSSPPGAEQYF.